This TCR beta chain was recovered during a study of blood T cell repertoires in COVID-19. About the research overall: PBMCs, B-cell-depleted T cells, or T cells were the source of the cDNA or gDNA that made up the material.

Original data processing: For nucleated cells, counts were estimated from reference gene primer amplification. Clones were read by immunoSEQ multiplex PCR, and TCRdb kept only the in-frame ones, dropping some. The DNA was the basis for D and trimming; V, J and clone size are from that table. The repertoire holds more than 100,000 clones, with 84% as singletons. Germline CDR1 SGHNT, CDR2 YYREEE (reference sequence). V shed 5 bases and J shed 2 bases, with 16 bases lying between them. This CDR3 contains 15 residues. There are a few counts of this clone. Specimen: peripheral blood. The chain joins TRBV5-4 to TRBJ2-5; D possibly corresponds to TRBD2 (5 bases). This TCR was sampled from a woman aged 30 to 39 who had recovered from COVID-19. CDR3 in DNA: TGTGCCAGCAGATCCACCGGGAACGGACAAGAGACCCAGTACTTC. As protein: CASRSTGNGQETQYF.